Given below is one TCR beta chain in context. The data originate from a study of cytomegalovirus exposure and HLA in healthy donors. V was pared by 0 bases and J by 2 bases, with 5 bases of the junction left unmatched. Germline-derived CDR1 and CDR2 are LNHDA and SQIVND (reference sequence). The CDR3 has 16 amino acids. Assay: immunoSEQ multiplex PCR; the TCRdb copy retains only in-frame clones and omits some. The sample has approximately 140,000 clones; about 86% are singletons. V usage is TRBV19 and J usage is TRBJ2-7, with 9 bases aligning to TRBD2. This TCR was recovered from a man aged 18 to 30 in good health and CMV-seronegative. The sequenced material came from PBMCs. DNA for the CDR3: TGTGCCAGTAGTATAGATCAGACTAGCGGTCCCTACGAGCAGTACTTC. Its protein product is CASSIDQTSGPYEQYF.